Listed below are T cell receptor beta chains from one sample, sequenced in a study of blood T cell repertoires in COVID-19. This table comes from immunoSEQ multiplex PCR, and its TCRdb copy is limited to in-frame clones, with some not included. Of roughly 280,000 clones in the sample, around nine tenths were seen once. The sequenced sample consisted of peripheral blood. The receptors originated from a man in his forties or fifties with active or convalescent COVID-19. The CDR3 runs from the conserved cysteine through the conserved F or W. Each record gives: J gene, D gene, clone size, V gene, CDR3 protein, CDR3 DNA. D genes are given only for firm matches. Not all rows give a size; the values are once, few, many and, for expanded clones, a class.

TRBJ1-1 | . | . | TRBV30 | CAWSPPRGVNTEAFF | TGTGCCTGGAGCCCCCCCCGGGGGGTGAACACTGAAGCTTTCTTT
TRBJ2-1 | TRBD2 | once | TRBV7-8 | CASSLALTAGESNEQFF | TGTGCCAGCAGCTTAGCCCTCACGGCGGGAGAGTCCAATGAGCAGTTCTTC
TRBJ2-5 | . | . | TRBV9 | CASSVEGGGSLQETQYF | TGTGCCAGCAGCGTAGAAGGAGGGGGCTCCCTCCAAGAGACCCAGTACTTC
TRBJ2-7 | TRBD1 | . | TRBV3-1/TRBV3-2 | CASSQDLTGSYEQYF | TGTGCCAGCAGCCAAGATCTGACAGGGTCCTACGAGCAGTACTTC
TRBJ2-7 | TRBD2 | . | TRBV7-3 | CASSLNEVPGLAGPYEQYF | TGTGCCAGCAGCTTAAATGAGGTTCCGGGACTAGCGGGACCCTACGAGCAGTACTTC
TRBJ1-2 | . | . | TRBV9 | CASSGQTVNYGYTF | TGTGCCAGCAGCGGGCAGACAGTTAACTATGGCTACACCTTC
TRBJ2-5 | . | . | TRBV14 | CASSQRLVQETQYF | TGTGCCAGCAGCCAACGCCTAGTCCAAGAGACCCAGTACTTC
TRBJ1-1 | TRBD1 | . | TRBV11-3 | CASSITGGGTEAFF | TGTGCCAGCAGCATAACAGGGGGTGGCACTGAAGCTTTCTTT
TRBJ2-1 | TRBD2 | . | TRBV5-1 | CASSRTSGGSYNEQFF | TGCGCCAGCAGCCGGACTAGCGGAGGCTCCTACAATGAGCAGTTCTTC
TRBJ1-5 | TRBD1 | . | TRBV6-5 | CASNRDRVNQPQHF | TGTGCCAGCAACCGCGACAGGGTGAATCAGCCCCAGCATTTT
TRBJ1-1 | . | . | TRBV6-5 | CASALIPNTEAFF | TGTGCCAGCGCACTAATTCCGAACACTGAAGCTTTCTTT
TRBJ2-7 | TRBD1 | . | TRBV2 | CASTPSWGTGSYEQYF | TGTGCCAGCACCCCATCGTGGGGGACAGGGTCCTACGAGCAGTACTTC
TRBJ2-7 | . | . | TRBV3-1/TRBV3-2 | CASSQWTGRGAYEQYF | TGTGCCAGCAGCCAATGGACGGGCAGGGGAGCATACGAGCAGTACTTC
TRBJ2-2 | TRBD1 | . | TRBV7-9 | CASSSGTGRTGELFF | TGTGCCAGCAGCTCCGGGACAGGGCGGACCGGGGAGCTGTTTTTT
TRBJ1-4 | . | few | TRBV6-1 | CASSEAGQGNNEKLFF | TGTGCCAGCAGTGAAGCTGGGCAGGGAAATAATGAAAAACTGTTTTTT
TRBJ1-5 | . | . | TRBV30 | CAWSGNLATQPQHF | TGTGCCTGGAGTGGAAACCTAGCAACGCAGCCCCAGCATTTT
TRBJ1-2 | . | . | TRBV7-3 | CASSLSRERGDYGYTF | TGTGCCAGCAGCTTATCCAGGGAACGGGGGGACTATGGCTACACCTTC
TRBJ1-1 | . | . | TRBV6-5 | CASRYGQYTEAFF | TGTGCCAGCAGGTACGGACAGTACACTGAAGCTTTCTTT
TRBJ2-5 | TRBD1 | . | TRBV7-9 | CASSLGSGQGYF | TGTGCCAGCAGCTTGGGTTCGGGACAGGGGTACTTC
TRBJ1-1 | . | few | TRBV6-5 | CAAHSPMNTEAFF | TGTGCCGCCCACAGCCCCATGAACACTGAAGCTTTCTTT
TRBJ2-1 | TRBD1 | . | TRBV2 | CASSPQGGNNEQFF | TGTGCCAGCAGCCCACAGGGGGGAAACAATGAGCAGTTCTTC
TRBJ1-1 | . | . | TRBV6-5 | CASSYSRAGNTEAFF | TGTGCCAGCAGTTACTCGAGGGCGGGAAACACTGAAGCTTTCTTT
TRBJ2-1 | TRBD2 | . | TRBV3-1/TRBV3-2 | CASRTSGGRWDEQFF | TGTGCCAGCCGGACTAGCGGGGGCAGATGGGATGAGCAGTTCTTC
TRBJ2-7 | TRBD1 | . | TRBV6-5 | CASSKDRVSYEQYF | TGTGCCAGCAGCAAGGACAGGGTATCCTACGAGCAGTACTTC
TRBJ1-1 | TRBD1 | once | TRBV11-3 | CASSHDRGNTEAFF | TGTGCCAGCAGCCATGACAGGGGCAACACTGAAGCTTTCTTT
TRBJ2-5 | TRBD1 | . | TRBV2 | CASFSQNRGYLETQYF | TGTGCCAGCTTCTCCCAAAACAGGGGTTATCTAGAGACCCAGTACTTC
TRBJ1-1 | TRBD1 | . | TRBV6-2/TRBV6-3 | CASSLYILDRSNTEAFF | TGTGCCAGCAGTTTATATATCTTGGACAGGTCGAACACTGAAGCTTTCTTT
TRBJ2-5 | TRBD1 | . | TRBV25-1 | CASSGTTGQPRETQYF | TGTGCCAGCAGTGGAACCACGGGACAGCCTCGGGAGACCCAGTACTTC
TRBJ2-5 | TRBD1 | . | TRBV7-7 | CAGSQPGPGQEGETQYF | TGTGCTGGCAGTCAACCGGGCCCGGGACAGGAAGGAGAGACCCAGTACTTC
TRBJ2-2 | TRBD1 | . | TRBV5-6 | CASSLVGQGAVGELFF | TGTGCCAGCAGCTTGGTAGGACAGGGGGCTGTCGGGGAGCTGTTTTTT
TRBJ1-3 | TRBD1 | . | TRBV6-1 | CASSEAGTGSHTIYF | TGTGCCAGCAGTGAAGCCGGGACAGGGAGTCACACCATATATTTT
TRBJ2-1 | TRBD2 | . | TRBV3-1/TRBV3-2 | CASSQEVFGSGVYNEQFF | TGTGCCAGCAGCCAAGAGGTGTTTGGTAGCGGGGTATACAATGAGCAGTTCTTC
TRBJ2-1 | . | . | TRBV11-3 | CASSLVSARDEQFF | TGTGCCAGCAGCTTAGTCTCTGCAAGAGATGAGCAGTTCTTC
TRBJ2-3 | TRBD2 | . | TRBV25-1 | CASSDRGGAFGDTQYF | TGTGCCAGCAGTGACCGGGGGGGGGCATTTGGAGATACGCAGTATTTT
TRBJ1-1 | . | . | TRBV6-2/TRBV6-3 | CASSYSSTVTEAFF | TGTGCCAGCAGTTACTCGAGTACCGTCACTGAAGCTTTCTTT
TRBJ2-5 | . | . | TRBV9 | CASSVEGAGETQYF | TGTGCCAGCAGCGTAGAAGGAGCGGGAGAGACCCAGTACTTC
TRBJ1-2 | . | . | TRBV19 | CASSPSGSGRDGYTF | TGTGCCAGTAGTCCCTCGGGGTCAGGCCGTGATGGCTACACCTTC
TRBJ2-3 | TRBD1 | . | TRBV9 | CASSVTGRTSTDTQYF | TGTGCCAGCAGCGTGACAGGGAGAACTTCCACAGATACGCAGTATTTT
TRBJ2-2 | . | . | TRBV28 | CASSPREQGELFF | TGTGCCAGCAGCCCCCGGGAACAAGGGGAGCTGTTTTTT
TRBJ2-5 | TRBD1 | . | TRBV5-1 | CASSPSTGGFQETQYF | TGCGCCAGCAGCCCCTCGACAGGGGGCTTTCAAGAGACCCAGTACTTC
TRBJ2-7 | . | . | TRBV7-9 | CASSLVGGPYEQYF | TGTGCCAGCAGCTTAGTGGGGGGTCCCTACGAGCAGTACTTC
TRBJ2-7 | TRBD2 | once | TRBV4-2 | CASSRSGTSGSPEQYF | TGTGCCAGCAGCCGATCCGGGACTAGCGGGAGTCCCGAGCAGTACTTC